Below are 10 T cell receptor beta chains sequenced from a single sample in a study of molecular identifiers for immune sequencing clone quantification. MiXCR, run by TCRdb on the PCR reads, gives a single entry per CDR3 protein. The sample consists of 8,000 to 11,000 distinct CDR3 sequences, around 20% of them appearing once. The sequenced sample was naive CD8+ T cells from blood, with Jurkat cell RNA spiked in. Stated subset: FACS-sorted CD8+CD4-CCR7+CD45RA+ naive T cells. All receptors come from a human donor in good health. Some libraries in this study had Jurkat cell RNA spiked in.

This clonotype is medium-sized in the sample. The chain's CDR3 is CSALVGSVVSQPQHF. The CDR3 DNA reads as TGCAGTGCCCTTGTCGGGTCTGTGGTGAGTCAGCCCCAGCATTTT. The V call is TRBV20-1, the J call TRBJ1-5; D unresolved. Germline V CDR1 and CDR2: DFQATT, SNEGSKA (reference sequence). Trimming left V 6 bases short and J 6 bases short, with 21 bases between. The CDR3 runs to 15 residues.

On this clonotype itself: Possible read error: a much larger clone is one base away. The chain uses TRBV5-3 and TRBJ2-7; TRBD2 aligns across 9 bases. TRBV5-3 qualifies as an ORF whose function is uncertain. The J segment lost 2 bases and the V segment lost 8 bases, leaving 11 bases of the junction unmatched. The CDR3 extends over 15 amino acids. This chain's CDR3 is CASSPESSGTYEQYF. The DNA for the CDR3 is TGTGCCAGCAGCCCCGAGTCTAGCGGGACCTACGAGCAGTACTTC.

In its sample, this clonotype is medium-sized (0.01 to 0.1%). The chain carries TRBV5-1 and TRBJ2-5; possibly TRBD1 for D (5 bases). CDR1 and CDR2 from the germline V gene are SGHRS and YFSETQ. This CDR3 has 13 residues. Trimming pared 3 bases from V and 4 bases from J, leaving 10 bases between. CDR3 loop: CASSWTSSETQYF. The CDR3 DNA reads as TGCGCCAGCAGCTGGACATCGTCAGAGACCCAGTACTTC.

By sample fraction, this clonotype is medium-sized. The V gene is TRBV29-1, the J gene TRBJ2-7; D ambiguous. CDR1 is SQVTM, CDR2 ANQGSEA, per germline. CDR3 size: 12 residues. V was cut by 7 bases and J by 5 bases, with 15 bases left in between. CDR3 sequence reads: CSARPAGDEQYF. CDR3 in DNA: TGCAGCGCTCGTCCAGCAGGTGACGAGCAGTACTTC.

This clonotype appeared many times. V gene TRBV3-1 combines with J gene TRBJ2-2; 7 positions agree with TRBD2. CDR1 is LGHDT, CDR2 YNNKEL, per germline (reference sequence). CDR3 length: 16 amino acids. V dropped 1 base and J dropped 0; count of bases not matched to a gene: 2. The chain's CDR3 is CASSQVSGTNTGELFF. The CDR3 DNA is TGTGCCAGCAGCCAAGTAAGCGGGACGAACACCGGGGAGCTGTTTTTT.

Comments on this clonotype: A read error may be the cause here, since a much bigger clone is one base away. This chain links TRBV27 with TRBJ2-2; D is possibly TRBD2 (5 bases). The CDR3 covers 15 residues. The germline V gene has CDR1 MNHEY and CDR2 SMNVEV (reference sequence). Here the CDR3 DNA reads TGTGCCAGCAGGACTTTATTAAGAAACACCGGGGAGCTGCTTTTT. Encoded protein: CASRTLLRNTGELLF.

Notes on this clonotype: Possible read error: a much larger clone is one base away. J is TRBJ2-6 and V is TRBV20-1, with D possibly being TRBD2 (6 bases). CDR3 size: 16 residues. V shed 6 bases and J shed 3 bases, with 18 bases lying between them. CDR1 is DFQATT, CDR2 SNEGSKA, per germline (reference sequence). CDR3 coding DNA: TGCAGTGCCCTGGACTACCACTTAGGTGGGGCCAACGTCCTGACTTTC. This translates into CSALDYHLGGANVLTF.

Sample share makes this clonotype medium-sized. V usage is TRBV20-1 and J usage is TRBJ1-5; D gene uncertain. This CDR3 comprises 18 residues. Germline lookup yields CDR1 DFQATT and CDR2 SNEGSKA (reference sequence). V was cut by 5 bases and J by 0 bases, with 23 bases left in between. CDR3 sequence reads: CSAPHPPTEVHSNQPQHF. Here the CDR3 DNA reads TGCAGTGCTCCACACCCCCCCACGGAAGTCCATAGCAATCAGCCCCAGCATTTT.

Note on this clonotype: A read error may be the cause here, since a much bigger clone is one base away. No DNA is shown, since the ends of the CDR3 on it are uncertain; the CDR3 is the one TCRdb lists. The chain uses TRBV11-3 and TRBJ2-7; TRBD1 is the table's D call and was not checked against the DNA. Including both end residues, the CDR3 is 14 amino acids long. Per the germline V gene, CDR1 is SGHNT and CDR2 is YENEEA. The CDR3 sequence is CASSSLDKPLWQYF.

Comments on this clonotype: This could be a read error, since a much larger clone is one nucleotide away. The chain couples TRBV28 to TRBJ2-7; D is undetermined. This CDR3 spans 15 amino acids. The germline V gene has CDR1 MDHEN and CDR2 SYDVKM. Trimming shortened V by 1 base and J by 0 bases, and 10 bases separated the two germline ends. CDR3 region: CASSLSPASSYEQYF. CDR3 DNA sequence: TGTGCCAGCAGTTTATCACCCGCCAGCTCCTACGAGCAGTACTTC. Full variable domain (missing parts from reference TRBV28 and TRBJ2-7): DVKVTQSSRYLVKRTGEKVFLECVQDMDHENMFWYRQDPGLGLRLIYFSYDVKMKEKGDIPEGYSVSREKKERFSLILESASTNQTSMYLCASSLSPASSYEQYFGPGTRLTVT.